This TCR beta chain emerged from a study of blood T cell repertoires in COVID-19. Original methodology: Estimation of nucleated cell counts was performed using reference gene primer amplification. TCRdb keeps only in-frame clones here, not all; method: immunoSEQ multiplex PCR. Clonal size and the V and J genes are those of that table, whereas D and trimming came from the DNA. The data hold 180,000 or so clones, with around 80% observed a single time. The CDR3 contains 14 residues. V was pared by 11 bases and J by 1 base, with 15 bases between. The V gene's germline CDR1 is SGHTA and CDR2 FQGNSA. The rearrangement joins TRBV7-2 to TRBJ2-1, with D possibly being TRBD2 (6 bases). The receptor was isolated from a human donor with acute or convalescent COVID-19. The donor label of this sample is uncertain. Sequenced input: peripheral blood. The CDR3 sequence: CASGGAPSYNEQFF. The CDR3, as DNA: TGTGCCTCGGGCGGGGCCCCGTCCTACAATGAGCAGTTCTTC. Supplemented by reference TRBV7-2 and TRBJ2-1, the full variable domain reads GAGVSQSPSNKVTEKGKDVELRCDPISGHTALYWYRQSLGQGLEFLIYFQGNSAPDKSGLPSDRFSAERTGGSVSTLTIQRTQQEDSAVYLCASGGAPSYNEQFFGPGTRLTVL.